This T cell receptor (beta chain) came from a study of blood T cell repertoires in COVID-19. Overall study context: The study drew acute and convalescent COVID-19 samples from the United States, Italy and Spain. Sample material is recorded as cDNA or gDNA derived from T cells, B-cell-depleted T cells, or PBMCs.

The V segment lost 4 bases and the J segment 2 bases; nucleotides outside the gene matches: 4. This CDR3 is built from 15 residues. Germline assignment: CDR1 SQVTM and CDR2 ANQGSEA. The authors' processing: Estimated nucleated cell counts came from reference gene primer amplification. The method was immunoSEQ multiplex PCR; TCRdb's version includes in-frame clones alone and lacks a portion of them. V, J and clone size are taken as reported in that table, and D and trimming were inferred from the DNA itself. The sample lists roughly 100,000 clones, 70% to 90% occurring once. In its sample, this clone was seen once.

The source of this sequence is a man aged 45-65 years with active COVID-19. Sequenced input: peripheral blood. The chain joins TRBV29-1 to TRBJ2-6, with 8 bases identical to TRBD1. The CDR3 spells CSVAETGAGANVLTF. In nucleotides, the CDR3 is TGCAGCGTTGCAGAGACAGGGGCTGGGGCCAACGTCCTGACTTTC. The whole variable domain, filled in from reference TRBV29-1 and TRBJ2-6, reads SAVISQKPSRDICQRGTSLTIQCQVDSQVTMMFWYRQQPGQSLTLIATANQGSEATYESGFVIDKFPISRPNLTFSTLTVSNMSPEDSSIYLCSVAETGAGANVLTFGAGSRLTVL.